This T cell receptor beta chain was obtained from a study of T cell repertoires in cytomegalovirus infection. The overall study: Evidence of both CMV infection and a matching HLA type came from public TCR beta signatures.

Study results and caveats: Pooled public TCR beta family frequency picked out CMV carriers with the relevant HLA. HLA-C-restricted CMV-specific TCR beta clonotypes prevailed in the ex vivo response.

Each CDR3 protein is one row after TCRdb ran MiXCR on the reads. The table shows some 220,000 distinct CDR3 sequences, with 6.5% occurring only once. This clonotype was detected ten times or more. Its antigen is undetermined. CDR3 size: 19 residues. With 5 bases clipped from V and 1 base from J, the junction kept 18 bases outside the gene matches. The germline V gene has CDR1 SGHTA and CDR2 FQGTGA. The source material was PBMCs. The chain couples TRBV7-3 to TRBJ1-1, with TRBD1 matching 8 bases. The sequence was obtained from a human donor in good health (CMV status not recorded). Some clones in this sample may be carry-over from other donors' samples. The CDR3 sequence is CASSPTWSARGTGNTEAFF. The DNA of the CDR3 is TGTGCCAGCAGCCCCACCTGGTCAGCCAGAGGGACAGGGAACACTGAAGCTTTCTTT.